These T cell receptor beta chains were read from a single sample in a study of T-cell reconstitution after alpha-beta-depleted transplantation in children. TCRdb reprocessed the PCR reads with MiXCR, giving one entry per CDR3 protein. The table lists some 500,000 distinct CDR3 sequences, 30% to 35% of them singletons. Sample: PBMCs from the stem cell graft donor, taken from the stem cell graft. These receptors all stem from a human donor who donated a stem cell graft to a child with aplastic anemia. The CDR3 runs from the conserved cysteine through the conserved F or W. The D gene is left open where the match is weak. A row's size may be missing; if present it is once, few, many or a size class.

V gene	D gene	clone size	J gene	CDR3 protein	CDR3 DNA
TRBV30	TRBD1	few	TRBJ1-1	CAWNRPGQGRGTEAFF	TGTGCCTGGAACCGACCGGGACAGGGGAGGGGAACTGAAGCTTTCTTT
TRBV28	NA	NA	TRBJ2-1	CASSSPVGGSYNEQFF	TGTGCCAGCAGTTCCCCCGTCGGAGGCTCCTACAATGAGCAGTTCTTC
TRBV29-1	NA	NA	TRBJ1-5	CSANEGSGYSYF	TGCAGCGCTAACGAGGGGTCAGGGTACTCTTATTTT
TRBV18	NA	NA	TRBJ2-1	CASSPRTRQSNNEQFF	TGTGCCAGCTCACCACGCACAAGACAGTCAAACAATGAGCAGTTCTTC
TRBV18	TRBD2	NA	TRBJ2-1	CASSAGLAGDEQFF	TGTGCCAGCTCCGCGGGACTAGCGGGAGATGAGCAGTTCTTC
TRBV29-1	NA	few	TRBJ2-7	CSVEVRGRDEQYF	TGCAGCGTTGAGGTCAGGGGCCGAGACGAGCAGTACTTC
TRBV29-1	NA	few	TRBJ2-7	CSAGWDREYEQYF	TGCAGCGCAGGCTGGGATAGGGAGTACGAGCAGTACTTC
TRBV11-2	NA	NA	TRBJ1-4	CASSSSGRDGTVNEKLFF	TGTGCCAGCAGCTCTAGTGGGAGAGACGGGACCGTCAATGAAAAACTGTTTTTT
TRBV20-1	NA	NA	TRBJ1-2	CSARKGGANYGYTF	TGCAGTGCTAGAAAGGGAGGGGCTAACTATGGCTACACCTTC
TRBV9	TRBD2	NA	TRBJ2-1	CASSQGLAGRNEQFF	TGTGCCAGCAGCCAAGGACTAGCGGGAAGGAATGAGCAGTTCTTC
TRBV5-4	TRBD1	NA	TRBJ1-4	CASSVTGDGLFF	TGTGCCAGCAGCGTAACAGGGGATGGACTGTTTTTT
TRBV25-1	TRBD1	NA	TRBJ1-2	CASTRTGAGYGYTF	TGTGCCAGCACACGGACAGGGGCAGGCTATGGCTACACCTTC
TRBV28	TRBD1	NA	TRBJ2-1	CASSLNSLGQGVSNEQFF	TGTGCCAGCAGTTTAAATTCTCTGGGACAGGGTGTCTCCAATGAGCAGTTCTTC
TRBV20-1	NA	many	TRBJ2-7	CSVRTGTATYEQYF	TGCAGTGTTCGCACGGGGACTGCTACCTACGAGCAGTACTTC
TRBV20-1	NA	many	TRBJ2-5	CSAGGGYQETQYF	TGCAGTGCTGGGGGCGGGTACCAAGAGACCCAGTACTTC
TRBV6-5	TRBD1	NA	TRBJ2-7	CASSNTGGTTYEQYF	TGTGCCAGCAGTAACACAGGGGGCACCACCTACGAGCAGTACTTC
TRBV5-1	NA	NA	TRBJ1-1	CASSLSTVNTEAFF	TGCGCCAGCAGCTTGTCGACAGTGAACACTGAAGCTTTCTTT
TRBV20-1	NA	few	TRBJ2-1	CSASGSVNEQFF	TGCAGTGCTAGCGGGAGTGTGAATGAGCAGTTCTTC
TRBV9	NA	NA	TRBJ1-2	CASSVSGLGSYGYTF	TGTGCCAGCAGCGTATCGGGGCTGGGGAGCTATGGCTACACCTTC
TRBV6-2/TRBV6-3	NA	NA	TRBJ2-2	CASSVYGAGELFF	TGTGCCAGCAGTGTTTACGGTGCCGGGGAGCTGTTTTTT
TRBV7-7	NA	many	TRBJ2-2	CASSRGQNTGELFF	TGTGCCAGCAGCCGGGGACAGAACACCGGGGAGCTGTTTTTT
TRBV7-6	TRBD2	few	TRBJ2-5	CASSLVGLAGVQTQYF	TGTGCCAGCAGCTTAGTCGGACTAGCGGGAGTGCAAACCCAGTACTTC
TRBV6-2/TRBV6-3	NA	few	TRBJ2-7	CASNGAHEQYF	TGTGCCAGCAACGGTGCGCACGAGCAGTACTTC
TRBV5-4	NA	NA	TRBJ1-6	CASSLDSATANSPLHF	TGTGCCAGCAGCTTGGATTCGGCTACGGCCAATTCACCCCTCCACTTT
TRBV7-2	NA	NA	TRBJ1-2	CASSLAGVPGGYTF	TGTGCCAGCAGCTTAGCGGGAGTCCCTGGGGGCTACACCTTC
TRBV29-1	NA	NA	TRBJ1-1	CSVDSKRGNSRGTEAFF	TGCAGCGTTGATTCAAAACGGGGTAATTCCCGGGGGACTGAAGCTTTCTTT
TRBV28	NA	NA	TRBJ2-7	CASRVYGGSYEQYF	TGTGCCAGCAGAGTCTACGGGGGCTCCTACGAGCAGTACTTC
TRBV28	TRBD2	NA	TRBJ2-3	CASSREVPDTQYF	TGTGCCAGCTCCCGGGAGGTGCCAGATACGCAGTATTTT
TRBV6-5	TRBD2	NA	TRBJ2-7	CASSYRAGGDYEQYF	TGTGCCAGCAGTTACCGGGCGGGAGGAGATTACGAGCAGTACTTC
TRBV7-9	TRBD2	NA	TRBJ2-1	CASSPTREGGNEQFF	TGTGCCAGCAGCCCGACGCGGGAGGGCGGGAATGAGCAGTTCTTC
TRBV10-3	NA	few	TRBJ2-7	CAISASYEQYF	TGTGCCATCAGTGCGTCCTACGAGCAGTACTTC
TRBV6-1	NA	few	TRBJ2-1	CASSQILGDRSSYNEQFF	TGTGCCAGCAGCCAGATCCTTGGGGACCGTTCCTCCTACAATGAGCAGTTCTTC
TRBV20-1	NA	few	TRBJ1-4	CSARETTATNEKLFF	TGCAGTGCTAGAGAGACGACCGCAACTAATGAAAAACTGTTTTTT
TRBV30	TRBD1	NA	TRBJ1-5	CAWSDTGGDQPQHF	TGTGCCTGGAGTGATACAGGGGGAGATCAGCCCCAGCATTTT
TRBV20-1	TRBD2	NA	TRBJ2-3	CSARPRLAGDIVEADTQYF	TGCAGTGCTAGACCGAGACTAGCGGGAGATATCGTGGAGGCAGATACGCAGTATTTT
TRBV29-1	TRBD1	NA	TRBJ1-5	CSVGTGDTVQPQHF	TGCAGCGTTGGAACAGGGGACACAGTTCAGCCCCAGCATTTT
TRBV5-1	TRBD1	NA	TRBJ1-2	CASSLIGTGASNYGYTF	TGCGCCAGCAGCTTGATAGGGACAGGTGCATCTAACTATGGCTACACCTTC
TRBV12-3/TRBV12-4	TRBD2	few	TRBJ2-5	CASWGGRNGETQYF	TGTGCCAGCTGGGGCGGGAGGAACGGAGAGACCCAGTACTTC
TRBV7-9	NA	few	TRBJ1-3	CASSLFRRLSSGNTIYF	TGTGCCAGCAGCTTATTCAGGCGGTTAAGCTCTGGAAACACCATATATTTT
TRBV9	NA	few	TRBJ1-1	CASSPQGLDTEAFF	TGTGCCAGCAGCCCCCAGGGGTTGGACACTGAAGCTTTCTTT
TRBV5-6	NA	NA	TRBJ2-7	CASSLRGEALYEQYF	TGTGCCAGCAGCTTGCGCGGAGAAGCCCTCTACGAGCAGTACTTC
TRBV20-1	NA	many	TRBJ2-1	CSARVGFRNEQFF	TGCAGTGCTAGAGTAGGGTTCCGCAATGAGCAGTTCTTC
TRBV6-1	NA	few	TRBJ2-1	CASSEGRIIGEQFF	TGTGCCAGCAGTGAAGGACGTATTATCGGTGAGCAGTTCTTC
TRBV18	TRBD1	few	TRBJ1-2	CASSAGWGQPLTYTF	TGTGCCAGCTCAGCCGGTTGGGGACAGCCCCTTACCTACACCTTC
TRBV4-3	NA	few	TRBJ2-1	CASSERYKGYDYNEQFF	TGCGCCAGCAGCGAAAGATACAAGGGTTACGACTACAATGAGCAGTTCTTC